Ten or more counts support the clone carrying this TCR beta chain. The antigen is not known. Germline lookup yields CDR1 SEHNR and CDR2 FQNEAQ (reference sequence). The ends were cut back, 0 bases at V and 2 bases at J, with 6 bases in the middle. The CDR3 is 14 amino acids. The entry originates in a study of shared clonotypes between healthy human individuals. The authors divided CD4+ cells into CD45RA+ naive and CD45RA-negative memory subsets. The assay was run at deep level. Replicate PCRs from sorted subsets contained around 190 ng DNA, which is 29,000 or so T cell genomes. The method was immunoSEQ multiplex PCR; TCRdb's version includes in-frame clones alone and lacks a portion of them. The sample has nearly 1,000,000 clones; 76% are singletons. Study-level findings and limits: It was only blood that was sampled, and tissue repertoires likely differ.

The receptor was isolated from a man in his late teens or twenties in good health. V gene TRBV7-9 combines with J gene TRBJ2-3, with D unclear. Sequences were obtained from memory CD4+ T cells sorted from blood. Subset specified: CD45RA-negative fraction. The CDR3 loop reads CASSLAGYTDTQYF. Written as DNA, the CDR3 is TGTGCCAGCAGCTTAGCGGGGTACACAGATACGCAGTATTTT.